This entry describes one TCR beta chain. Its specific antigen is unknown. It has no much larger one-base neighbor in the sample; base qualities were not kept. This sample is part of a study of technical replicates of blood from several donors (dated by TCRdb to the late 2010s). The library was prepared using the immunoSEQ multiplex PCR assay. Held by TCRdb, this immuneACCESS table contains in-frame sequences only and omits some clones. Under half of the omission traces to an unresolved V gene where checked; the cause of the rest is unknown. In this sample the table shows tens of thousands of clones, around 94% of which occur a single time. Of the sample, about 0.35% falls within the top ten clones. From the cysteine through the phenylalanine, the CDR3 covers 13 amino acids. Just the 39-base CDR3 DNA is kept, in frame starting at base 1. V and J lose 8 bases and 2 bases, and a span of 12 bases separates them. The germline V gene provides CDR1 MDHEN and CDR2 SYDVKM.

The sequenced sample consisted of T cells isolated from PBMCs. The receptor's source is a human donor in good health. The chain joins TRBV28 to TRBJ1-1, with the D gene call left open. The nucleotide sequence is TGTGCCAGCGGCCTTAGACACAACACTGAAGCTTTCTTT. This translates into CASGLRHNTEAFF. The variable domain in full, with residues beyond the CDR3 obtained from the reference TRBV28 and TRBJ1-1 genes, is DVKVTQSSRYLVKRTGEKVFLECVQDMDHENMFWYRQDPGLGLRLIYFSYDVKMKEKGDIPEGYSVSREKKERFSLILESASTNQTSMYLCASGLRHNTEAFFGQGTRLTVV.